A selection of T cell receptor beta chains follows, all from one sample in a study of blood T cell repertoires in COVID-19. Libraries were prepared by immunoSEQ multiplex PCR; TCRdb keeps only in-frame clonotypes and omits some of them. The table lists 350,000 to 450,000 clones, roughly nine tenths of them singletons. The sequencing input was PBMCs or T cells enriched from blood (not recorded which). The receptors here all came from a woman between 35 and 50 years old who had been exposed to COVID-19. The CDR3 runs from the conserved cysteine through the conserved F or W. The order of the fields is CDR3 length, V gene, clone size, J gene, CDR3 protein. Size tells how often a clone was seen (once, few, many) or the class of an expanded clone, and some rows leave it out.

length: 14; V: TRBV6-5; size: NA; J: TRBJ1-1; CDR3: CASSYRTGLAEAFF
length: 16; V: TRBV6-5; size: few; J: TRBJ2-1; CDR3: CASSFISGTGGNEQFF
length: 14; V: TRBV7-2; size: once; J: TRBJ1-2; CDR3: CASSFPDRGRGYTF
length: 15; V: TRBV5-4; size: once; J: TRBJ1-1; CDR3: CASSSRASVGVRAFF
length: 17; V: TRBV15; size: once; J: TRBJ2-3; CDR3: CATSTGRSGGSTDTQYF
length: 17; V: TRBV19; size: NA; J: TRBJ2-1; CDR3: CASSIRGQGIGYNEQFF
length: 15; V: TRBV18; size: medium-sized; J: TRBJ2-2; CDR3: CASSPPGQGGGELFF
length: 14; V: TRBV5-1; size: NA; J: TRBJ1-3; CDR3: CASSLAQGPNTIYF
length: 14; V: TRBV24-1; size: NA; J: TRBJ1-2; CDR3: CATSDTGTGIGYTF
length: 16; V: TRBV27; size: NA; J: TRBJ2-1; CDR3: CASSDLTGTGSGEQFF
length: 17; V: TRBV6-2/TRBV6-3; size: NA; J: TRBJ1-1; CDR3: CASSYMGDRGRRTEAFF
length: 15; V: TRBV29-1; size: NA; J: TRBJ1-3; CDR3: CSVVPRGEGQNTIYF
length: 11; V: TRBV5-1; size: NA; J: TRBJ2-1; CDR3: CASRELHEQFF
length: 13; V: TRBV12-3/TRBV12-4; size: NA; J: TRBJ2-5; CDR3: CASRLAGVETQYF
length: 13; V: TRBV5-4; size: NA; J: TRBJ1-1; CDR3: CASSLGQHTEAFF
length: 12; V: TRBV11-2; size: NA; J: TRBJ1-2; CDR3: CASSSPYYGYTF
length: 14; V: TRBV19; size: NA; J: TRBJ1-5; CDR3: CASSPDRNNQPQHF
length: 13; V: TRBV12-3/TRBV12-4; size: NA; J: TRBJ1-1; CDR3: CASSSQGSTEAFF
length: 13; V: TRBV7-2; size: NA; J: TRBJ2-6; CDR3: CASSLRGQGHLTF
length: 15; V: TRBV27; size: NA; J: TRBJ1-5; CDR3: CASSIFQGPNQPQHF
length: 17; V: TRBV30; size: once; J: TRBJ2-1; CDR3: CAWSVDQSGGVYNEQFF
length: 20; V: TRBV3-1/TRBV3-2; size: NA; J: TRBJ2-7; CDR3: CASSSRQGRRPTLAAYEQYF
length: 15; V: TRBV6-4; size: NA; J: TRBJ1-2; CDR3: CASSALGQGVGGYTF
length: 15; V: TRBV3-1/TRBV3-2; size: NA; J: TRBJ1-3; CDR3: CASSQERGIGNTIYF
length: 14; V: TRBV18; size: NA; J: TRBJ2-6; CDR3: CASSLDSGVNVLTF
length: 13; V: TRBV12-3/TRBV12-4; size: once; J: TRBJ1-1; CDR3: CASSVVYNTEAFF
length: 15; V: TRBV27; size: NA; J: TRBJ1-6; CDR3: CASSSEGLINSPLHF
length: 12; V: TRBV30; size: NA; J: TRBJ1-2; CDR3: CAWPTGLRGYTF
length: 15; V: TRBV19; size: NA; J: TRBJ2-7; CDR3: CASSIGGQGGYEQYF
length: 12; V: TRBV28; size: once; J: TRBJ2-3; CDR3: CATQGGFDTQYF
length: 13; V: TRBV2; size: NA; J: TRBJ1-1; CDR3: CASSGRGGTEAFF
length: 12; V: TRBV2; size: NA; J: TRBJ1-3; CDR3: CASDSSGNTIYF
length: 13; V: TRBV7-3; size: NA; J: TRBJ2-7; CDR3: CASSSQNAYEQYF
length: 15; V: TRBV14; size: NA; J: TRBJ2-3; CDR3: CASSRTSGTTDTQYF
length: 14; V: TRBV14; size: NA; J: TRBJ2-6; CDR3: CASSPQWGANVLTF
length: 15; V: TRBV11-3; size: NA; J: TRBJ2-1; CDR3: CASSLGTGSLNEQFF
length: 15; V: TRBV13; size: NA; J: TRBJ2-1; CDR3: CASSRWTSGTNEQFF
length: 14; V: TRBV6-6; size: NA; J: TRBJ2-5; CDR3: CASSYLGHQETQYF
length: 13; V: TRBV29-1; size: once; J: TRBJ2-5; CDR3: CSVVRGGRETQYF
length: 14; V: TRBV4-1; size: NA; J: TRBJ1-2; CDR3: CASSLPGQIYGYTF
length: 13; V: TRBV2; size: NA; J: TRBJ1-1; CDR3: CASRIRGDTEAFF
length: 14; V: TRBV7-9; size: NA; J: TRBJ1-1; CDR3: CASSFATVNTEAFF
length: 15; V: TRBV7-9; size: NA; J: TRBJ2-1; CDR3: CASSLASVGGGEQFF
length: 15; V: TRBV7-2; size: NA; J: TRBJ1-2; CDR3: CASSLGSTGGYGYTF
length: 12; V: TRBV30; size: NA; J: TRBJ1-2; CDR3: CAWSKGAYGYTF
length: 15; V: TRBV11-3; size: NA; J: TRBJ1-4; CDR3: CASSPKQGAAEKLFF
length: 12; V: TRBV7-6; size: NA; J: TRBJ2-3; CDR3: CASSRTTDTQYF
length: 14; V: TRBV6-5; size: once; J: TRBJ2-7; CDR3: CASSYGYRGSEQYF
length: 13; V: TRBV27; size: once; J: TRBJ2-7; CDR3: CASSFRESYEQYF
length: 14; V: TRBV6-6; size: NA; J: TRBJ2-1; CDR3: CASTSSGGEGEQFF
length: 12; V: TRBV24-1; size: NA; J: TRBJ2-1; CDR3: CATSGTPNEQFF
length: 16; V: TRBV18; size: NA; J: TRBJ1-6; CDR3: CASSPSQGRYNSPLHF
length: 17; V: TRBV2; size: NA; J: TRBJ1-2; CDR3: CASSEALRAGKGYGYTF